This T cell receptor beta chain appears in the sequencing data of a study of cytomegalovirus exposure and HLA in healthy donors. A multiplex PCR was run with 60 Vbeta primers and 13 Jbeta primers. TCRdb keeps only in-frame clones here, not all; method: immunoSEQ multiplex PCR. The sample lists 95,000 to 100,000 clones, over 60% occurring once. This clonotype was sampled from a female donor in good health and CMV-seronegative. Sequenced input: PBMCs.

The CDR3 coding sequence is TGTGCCAGCAGCGTAGGAAGGACAGGGACCTACGAGCAGTACTTC. It encodes CASSVGRTGTYEQYF. This chain links TRBV9 with TRBJ2-7; 8 nucleotides line up with TRBD1. The germline V gene encodes CDR1 SGDLS and CDR2 YYNGEE. V dropped 0 bases and J dropped 2; count of bases not matched to a gene: 4. The CDR3 extends over 15 amino acids. The whole variable domain, filled in from reference TRBV9 and TRBJ2-7, reads DSGVTQTPKHLITATGQRVTLRCSPRSGDLSVYWYQQSLDQGLQFLIQYYNGEERAKGNILERFSAQQFPDLHSELNLSSLELGDSALYFCASSVGRTGTYEQYFGPGTRLTVT.